The subject of this entry is one T cell receptor (beta chain). Its antigen target is currently unknown. Nothing much larger sits one base from this clone, and base qualities are not available. TCRbeta CDR3 regions were amplified from genomic DNA using the immunoSEQ Assay, a bias-controlled multiplex PCR. From the authors' description of their analysis: Nucleated cell counts per sample were estimated from amplification of reference gene primers within the assay. To quantify the absolute abundance of each unique TCRbeta CDR3 rearrangement, sequence reads were collapsed and filtered. Productive Simpson clonality was computed per sample as the square root of Simpson's diversity index over productive rearrangements. TCRdb took this table from immuneACCESS and kept in-frame rearrangements with V and J called. Such tables lack part of the clones; where checked against another copy, unresolved V genes explain under half of the gap, and the rest is unexplained. V and J calls and clone size come straight from that table; D and trimming were deduced from the DNA. The sample records about 360,000 clones, 75% to 90% of which are singletons. The ten largest account for under 8.5% of the sample.

The sample belongs to a study of blood T cell repertoires in COVID-19 (TCRdb year 2020). General notes on the study: Samples covering the acute and convalescent phases of COVID-19 were provided by collaborators in the United States, Italy and Spain. The repertoires were released in a freely available public database intended as a resource for research on the immune response to SARS-CoV-2. The material from the prospective study consisted of cDNA or gDNA derived from T cells, B-cell-depleted T cells, or PBMCs. Where available, HLA class I and class II types were taken from metadata supplied by the sample provider and were not determined by assay-based typing. Deeply sampled blood TCRbeta repertoires from subjects exposed to, actively infected with, or recovered from COVID-19 were included in the dataset. A de-identified subject ID, COVID-19 status, age in years and sex were almost always included in the sample metadata. The samples were drawn from two sources: the first 160 participants of the ongoing ImmuneRACE study, and 950 to 1,500 subjects contributed by 6 global collaborators. The investigation overall reported the following: The quantity of clinical and demographic metadata differed by source and by participant and was supplied without curation.

At one collaborating source in Seattle, patients were enrolled during active infection and were followed longitudinally through the course of disease. Collaborating institutions collected whole blood in K2EDTA tubes following their own protocols. Collaborator samples were shipped for TCRbeta analysis as frozen whole blood, isolated PBMCs, or DNA extracted from either sample type. The CDR3 runs 14 residues from the cysteine to the phenylalanine. CDR3 DNA only is kept here, 42 bases in frame from base 1. From a lookup of the germline V gene, CDR1 and CDR2 are SGHVS and FQNEAQ. The V and J ends are trimmed by 4 bases and 1 base, leaving 10 bases between them.

This TCR came from a woman aged 60 to 75 with COVID-19, enrolled during active disease. The chain is encoded by TRBV7-8 joined to TRBJ1-1; no confident D gene assignment can be made. The sample was peripheral blood. The CDR3 protein: CASSWGDGNTEAFF. The nucleotide sequence is given as TGTGCCAGCAGCTGGGGAGATGGGAACACTGAAGCTTTCTTT.